The subject of this entry is one TCR beta chain. The antigen is undetermined. As the sequencing template, cDNA was produced by extracting RNA and reverse transcribing it. Sequencing was performed with immunoSEQ multiplex PCR; in TCRdb, only in-frame clones are kept and a portion is missing. Among tens of thousands of clones, over 95% were seen once, and the ten largest hold roughly 24%. This entry belongs to a study of CD8+ T cells in alopecia areata. Study-wide background: Dosing with tofacitinib proceeded for 6 to 18 months, followed by 6 months off drug.

Investigators sorted PBMCs to obtain both CD4+ and CD8+ T cells. Study observations and caveats: Lesional scalp displayed greater clonality than normal scalp, most notably in alopecia totalis/universalis. Scalp sample sequencing also detects resident alphabeta T cells of normal skin.

Sequences were derived from CD8+ T cells sorted from blood, sampled at week 0. The source of this sequence is a human donor with alopecia areata.

CDR3 in DNA: TGTGCCAGCAAGGACAGCATCGGTACGCAGTATTTT. Translated, it gives CASKDSIGTQYF. V is TRBV11-2 and J is TRBJ2-3, with D maybe TRBD1 (6 bases). With 7 bases removed from V and 8 bases from J, the gap between germline ends came to 13 bases. The CDR3 has 12 residues. Germline V gene data show CDR1 as SGHAT and CDR2 as FQNNGV.